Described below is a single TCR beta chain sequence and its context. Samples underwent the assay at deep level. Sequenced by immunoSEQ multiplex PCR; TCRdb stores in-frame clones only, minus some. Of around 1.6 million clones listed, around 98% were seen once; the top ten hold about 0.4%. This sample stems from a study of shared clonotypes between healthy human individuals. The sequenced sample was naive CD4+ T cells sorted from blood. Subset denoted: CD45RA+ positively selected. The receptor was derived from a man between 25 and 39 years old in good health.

Written as DNA, the CDR3 is TGTGCCAGCCAGCGGGAGACTTACAATGAGCAGTTCTTC. Its translation: CASQRETYNEQFF. The chain employs TRBV9 and TRBJ2-1, with 8 bases aligning to TRBD2. Trimming cost V 7 bases and J 4 bases; bases outside gene matches: 4. The CDR3 is 13 residues long. Germline CDR1 and CDR2: SGDLS and YYNGEE.